These T cell receptor beta chains were read from a single sample in a study of vaccination and CD4 T cells after COVID-19. No antigen has been assigned to these receptors. TCRdb itself ran the PCR reads through MiXCR, one entry per CDR3 protein. The sample holds around 12,000 distinct CDR3 sequences; over 60% are singletons and the top ten take 20% to 30%. The sample taken for sequencing was CD4+ T cells from blood, cultured in vitro. These receptors were taken from a human donor who had recovered from COVID-19. CDR3s leave out the opening cysteine and the closing phenylalanine or tryptophan.

>TRBV7-2
ASSLTATLLYGYT
>TRBV15
ATSRDPPVTEAF
>TRBV20-1
SAPPGGGSNTEAF
>TRBV7-8
ASSLPRQGNEKLF
>TRBV20-1
SAREFDRRNEKLF
>TRBV27
ASRAIGTPNSPLH
>TRBV11-3
ASSFGGGGNYGYT
>TRBV6-1
ASSLGPVWAYEQY
>TRBV6-5
ASSNWGRGYT
>TRBV5-1
ASSLETASSYNSPLH
>TRBV20-1
SALLAAKEVIQY
>TRBV12-3/TRBV12-4
ASSSPTGNYGYT
>TRBV7-7
ASSLSAGGETQY
>TRBV27
ASSSSGRGREQF
>TRBV6-2/TRBV6-3
ASSGPGTGGTEAF
>TRBV4-3
ASSQEVVMNTEAF
>TRBV6-5
ASSYNQGSVHNSPLH
>TRBV10-3
AISPGQGQNEQF
>TRBV7-9
ASSSIGTGQETQY
>TRBV7-2
ASSLSTGGNSPLH
>TRBV20-1
SAWDQRRGPQH
>TRBV20-1
SASPSGVLYGYT
>TRBV6-5
ASSYKWTGGYEQY
>TRBV12-3/TRBV12-4
ASRRKTEAF
>TRBV27
ASSRRQATDTQY
>TRBV19
ASTSRGLGATPLGYT
>TRBV30
AWSGGRTGYSPLH
>TRBV21-1
ARKKGDSTDTQY
>TRBV19
ASSLRGRAEAF
>TRBV28
ASSQRTGGFGYT
>TRBV7-2
ASSLVQRHYNEQF